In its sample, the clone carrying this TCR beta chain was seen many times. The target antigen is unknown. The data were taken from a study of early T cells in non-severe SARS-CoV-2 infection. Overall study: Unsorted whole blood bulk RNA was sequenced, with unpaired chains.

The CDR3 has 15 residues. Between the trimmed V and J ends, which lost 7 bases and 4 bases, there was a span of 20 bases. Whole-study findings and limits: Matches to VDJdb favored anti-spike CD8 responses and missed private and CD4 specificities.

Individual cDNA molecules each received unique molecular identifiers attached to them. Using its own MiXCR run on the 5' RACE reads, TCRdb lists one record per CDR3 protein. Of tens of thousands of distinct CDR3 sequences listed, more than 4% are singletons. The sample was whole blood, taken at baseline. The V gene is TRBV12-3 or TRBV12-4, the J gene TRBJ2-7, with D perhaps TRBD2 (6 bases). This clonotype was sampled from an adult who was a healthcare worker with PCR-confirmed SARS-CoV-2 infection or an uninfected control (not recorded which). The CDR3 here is CASMGRGTGAYEQYF. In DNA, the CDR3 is TGTGCCAGCATGGGACGGGGGACTGGAGCATACGAGCAGTACTTC.